A selection of T cell receptor beta chains follows, all from one sample in a study of blood T cell repertoires in COVID-19. The assay was immunoSEQ multiplex PCR, and TCRdb's table has in-frame clones only and misses some. Of approximately 240,000 clones in the sample, 70% to 90% were seen once. The sequenced sample consisted of peripheral blood. The receptors come from a woman between 40 and 55 years old who had recovered from COVID-19. The CDR3 runs from the conserved cysteine through the conserved F or W. Each record gives: V gene, clone size, J gene, D gene, CDR3 DNA, CDR3 protein. A D gene is named only where the DNA matches it firmly. Part of the rows lack a size; the others show once, few, many or a class for expanded clones.

>TRBV19|NA|TRBJ1-3|NA
TGTGCCAGTAGGGACTCCTTCGGCTCTGGAAACACCATATATTTT
CASRDSFGSGNTIYF
>TRBV7-8|once|TRBJ1-2|TRBD1
TGTGCCAGCAGCCTAGGACAGGGGTTTTTTGGCTACACCTTC
CASSLGQGFFGYTF
>TRBV3-1/TRBV3-2|NA|TRBJ2-5|TRBD1
TGTGCCAGCAGCCAAGGTCCCGCAGGGGGTGAAAAGACCCAGTACTTC
CASSQGPAGGEKTQYF
>TRBV18|NA|TRBJ2-3|NA
TGTGCCAGCTCTCAAGTGGGGCGCGGAACAGATACGCAGTATTTT
CASSQVGRGTDTQYF
>TRBV19|NA|TRBJ2-5|TRBD1
TGTGCCAGTAGTATCCTTACAGGGGGCGCAGAGACCCAGTACTTC
CASSILTGGAETQYF
>TRBV27|NA|TRBJ1-4|NA
TGTGCCAGCAGTGCCGGACACCACGCAACTAATGAAAAACTGTTTTTT
CASSAGHHATNEKLFF
>TRBV7-2|NA|TRBJ2-3|TRBD1
TGTGCCAGCAGCCGTAAGGACAGGGGGTGGACAGATACGCAGTATTTT
CASSRKDRGWTDTQYF
>TRBV20-1|NA|TRBJ2-7|NA
TGCAGTGCTTCCTCCCCCGTCGAGCAGTACTTC
CSASSPVEQYF
>TRBV7-9|NA|TRBJ2-7|NA
TGTGCCAGCAGCTTAGGGGGACTTGCTGGGGGTTACGAGCAGTACTTC
CASSLGGLAGGYEQYF
>TRBV30|NA|TRBJ1-2|NA
TGTGCCTGGAGTGGGGGGCTGGGAGGCTACACCTTC
CAWSGGLGGYTF
>TRBV5-1|NA|TRBJ2-3|NA
TGCGCCAGCAGGAATAGCAGAAGCACAGATACGCAGTATTTT
CASRNSRSTDTQYF
>TRBV25-1|NA|TRBJ1-6|NA
TGTGCCAGCAGTCCAGGGAATTCACCCCTCCACTTT
CASSPGNSPLHF
>TRBV18|NA|TRBJ2-1|NA
TGTGCCAGCTCCACGCTGGTTACAGGCCCCGGGCAGTTCTTC
CASSTLVTGPGQFF
>TRBV6-2/TRBV6-3|NA|TRBJ2-2|NA
TGTGCCAGCAGCGCACAGTCAGGAGGAGCCGGGGAGCTGTTTTTT
CASSAQSGGAGELFF
>TRBV7-2|NA|TRBJ1-3|NA
TGTGCCAGCAGCCCACGTCACGGGACTCACGGAAACACCATATATTTT
CASSPRHGTHGNTIYF
>TRBV7-9|NA|TRBJ2-5|NA
TGTGCCAGCAGCTGGCAGGGGGGCCAAGAGACCCAGTACTTC
CASSWQGGQETQYF